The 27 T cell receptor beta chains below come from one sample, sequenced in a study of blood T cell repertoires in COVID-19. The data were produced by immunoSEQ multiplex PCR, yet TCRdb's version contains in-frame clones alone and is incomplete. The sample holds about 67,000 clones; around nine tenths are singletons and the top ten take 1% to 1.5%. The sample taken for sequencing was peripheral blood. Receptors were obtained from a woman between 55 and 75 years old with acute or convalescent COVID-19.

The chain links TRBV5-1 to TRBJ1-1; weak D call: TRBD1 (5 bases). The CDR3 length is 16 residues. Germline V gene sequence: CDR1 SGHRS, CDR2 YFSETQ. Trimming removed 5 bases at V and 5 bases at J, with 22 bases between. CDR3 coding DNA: TGCGCCAGCAGTCGTCAAGGGGCCACAGATCGGACTGAAGCTTTCTTT. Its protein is CASSRQGATDRTEAFF.

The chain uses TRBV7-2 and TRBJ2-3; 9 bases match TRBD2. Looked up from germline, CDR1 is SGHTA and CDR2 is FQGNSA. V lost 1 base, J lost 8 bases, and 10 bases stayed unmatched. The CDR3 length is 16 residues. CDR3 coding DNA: TGTGCCAGCAGCTTAGACCCAGCGGGGGGCACGGGTACGCAGTATTTT. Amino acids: CASSLDPAGGTGTQYF.

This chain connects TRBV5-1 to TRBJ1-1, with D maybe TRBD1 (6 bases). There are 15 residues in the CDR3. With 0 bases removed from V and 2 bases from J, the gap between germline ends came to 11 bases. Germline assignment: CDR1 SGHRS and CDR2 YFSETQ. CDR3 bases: TGCGCCAGCAGCTTGGCCTCTGGGGGCAACACTGAAGCTTTCTTT. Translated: CASSLASGGNTEAFF.

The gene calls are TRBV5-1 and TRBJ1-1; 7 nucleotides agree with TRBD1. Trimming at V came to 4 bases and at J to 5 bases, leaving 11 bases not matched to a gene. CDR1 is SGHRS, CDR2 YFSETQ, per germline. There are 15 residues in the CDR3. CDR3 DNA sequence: TGCGCCAGCAGCGGCGGGCCAGGGGGAGGAACTGAAGCTTTCTTT. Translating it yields CASSGGPGGGTEAFF.

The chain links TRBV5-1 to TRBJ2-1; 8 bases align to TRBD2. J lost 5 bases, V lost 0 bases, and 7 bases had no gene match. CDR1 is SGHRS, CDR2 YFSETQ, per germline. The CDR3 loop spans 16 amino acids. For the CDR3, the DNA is TGCGCCAGCAGCTTGGAGGTAGCGGGGAGGAACAATGAGCAGTTCTTC. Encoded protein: CASSLEVAGRNNEQFF.

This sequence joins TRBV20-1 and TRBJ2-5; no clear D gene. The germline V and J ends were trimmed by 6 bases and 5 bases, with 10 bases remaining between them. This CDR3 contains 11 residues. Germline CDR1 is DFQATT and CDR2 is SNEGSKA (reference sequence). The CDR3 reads CSASLTETQYF. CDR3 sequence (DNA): TGCAGTGCCTCACTAACGGAGACCCAGTACTTC.

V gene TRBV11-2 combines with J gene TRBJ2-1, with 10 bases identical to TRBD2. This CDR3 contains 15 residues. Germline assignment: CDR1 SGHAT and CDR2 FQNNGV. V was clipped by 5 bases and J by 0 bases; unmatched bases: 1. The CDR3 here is CASSRTSGSYNEQFF. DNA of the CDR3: TGTGCCAGCAGCCGGACTAGCGGCTCCTACAATGAGCAGTTCTTC.

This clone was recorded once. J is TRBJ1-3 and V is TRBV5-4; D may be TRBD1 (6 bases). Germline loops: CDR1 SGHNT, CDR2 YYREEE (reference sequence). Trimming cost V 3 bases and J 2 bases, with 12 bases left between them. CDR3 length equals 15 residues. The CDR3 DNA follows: TGTGCCAGCAGCTCACCGACAGGAGCTGGAAACACCATATATTTT. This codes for CASSSPTGAGNTIYF.

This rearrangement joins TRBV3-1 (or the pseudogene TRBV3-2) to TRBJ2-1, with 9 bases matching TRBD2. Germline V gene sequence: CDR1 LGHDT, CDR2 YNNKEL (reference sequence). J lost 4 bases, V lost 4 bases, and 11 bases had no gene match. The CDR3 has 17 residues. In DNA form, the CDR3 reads TGTGCCAGCAGCCTTCTGTCGGGAGCGGGGGGATACAATGAGCAGTTCTTC. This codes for CASSLLSGAGGYNEQFF.

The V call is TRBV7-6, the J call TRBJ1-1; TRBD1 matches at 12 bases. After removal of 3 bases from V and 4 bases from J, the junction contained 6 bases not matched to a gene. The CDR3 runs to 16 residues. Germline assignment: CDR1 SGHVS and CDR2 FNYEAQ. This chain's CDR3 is CASSLGGQGAGTEAFF. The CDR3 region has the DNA TGTGCCAGCAGCTTGGGGGGACAGGGGGCGGGCACTGAAGCTTTCTTT.

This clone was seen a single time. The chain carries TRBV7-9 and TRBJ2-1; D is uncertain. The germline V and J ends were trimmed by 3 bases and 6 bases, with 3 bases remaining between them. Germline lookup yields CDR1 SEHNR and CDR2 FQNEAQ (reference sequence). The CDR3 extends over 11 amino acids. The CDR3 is CASSFVNEQFF. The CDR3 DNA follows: TGTGCCAGCAGCTTCGTCAATGAGCAGTTCTTC.

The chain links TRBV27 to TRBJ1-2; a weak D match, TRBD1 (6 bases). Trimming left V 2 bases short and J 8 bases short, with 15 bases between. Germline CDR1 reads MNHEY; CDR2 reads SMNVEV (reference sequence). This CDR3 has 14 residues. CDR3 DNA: TGTGCCAGCAGTTTACGGTTCTCAGGGGAAGGCTACACCTTC. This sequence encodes CASSLRFSGEGYTF.

CDR3 protein: CASSIRLAGYQETQYF. CDR3 DNA sequence: TGTGCCAGCAGCATAAGACTAGCGGGGTACCAAGAGACCCAGTACTTC. This rearrangement joins TRBV7-8 to TRBJ2-5; 11 nucleotides line up with TRBD2. Germline lookup yields CDR1 SGHVS and CDR2 FQNEAQ. V lost 5 bases to trimming and J lost 0 bases; unmatched junction nucleotides: 5. This CDR3 has 16 residues.

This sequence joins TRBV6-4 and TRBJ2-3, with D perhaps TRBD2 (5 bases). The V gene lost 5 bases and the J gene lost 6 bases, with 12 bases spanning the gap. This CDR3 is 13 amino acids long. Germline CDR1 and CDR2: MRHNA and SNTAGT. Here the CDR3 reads CASSSRVADTQYF. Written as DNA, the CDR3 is TGTGCCAGCAGTTCCCGGGTAGCGGATACGCAGTATTTT.

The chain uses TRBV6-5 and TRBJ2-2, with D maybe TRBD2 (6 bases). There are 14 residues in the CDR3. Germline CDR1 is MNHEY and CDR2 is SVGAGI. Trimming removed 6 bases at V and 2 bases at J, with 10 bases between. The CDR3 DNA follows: TGTGCCAGCAGGGGGGAGGTAAACACCGGGGAGCTGTTTTTT. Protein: CASRGEVNTGELFF.

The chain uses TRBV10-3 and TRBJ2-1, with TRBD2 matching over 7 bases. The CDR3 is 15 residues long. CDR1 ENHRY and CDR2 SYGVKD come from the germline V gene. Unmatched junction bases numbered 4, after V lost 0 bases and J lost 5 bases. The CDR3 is CAISESGGGNNEQFF. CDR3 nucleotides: TGTGCCATCAGTGAGTCGGGGGGAGGGAACAATGAGCAGTTCTTC.

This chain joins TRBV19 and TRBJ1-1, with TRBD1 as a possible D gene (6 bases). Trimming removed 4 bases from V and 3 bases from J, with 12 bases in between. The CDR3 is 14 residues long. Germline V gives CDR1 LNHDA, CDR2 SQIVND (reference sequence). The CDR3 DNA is TGTGCCAGTAGTACGGGAAGACAGGACACTGAAGCTTTCTTT. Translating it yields CASSTGRQDTEAFF.

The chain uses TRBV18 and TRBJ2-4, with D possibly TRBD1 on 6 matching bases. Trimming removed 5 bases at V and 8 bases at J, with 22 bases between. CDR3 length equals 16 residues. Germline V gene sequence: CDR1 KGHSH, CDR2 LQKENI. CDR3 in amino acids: CASSDLGPGAGDIQYF. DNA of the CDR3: TGTGCCAGCTCAGACTTGGGACCTGGGGCAGGGGACATTCAGTACTTC.

The CDR3 loop reads CAISESGSPNTEAFF. In DNA form, the CDR3 reads TGTGCCATCAGTGAGTCGGGCAGTCCCAACACTGAAGCTTTCTTT. The V and J genes are TRBV10-3 and TRBJ1-1; D unclear. CDR3 length: 15 residues. CDR1 and CDR2 (germline): ENHRY, SYGVKD. V was trimmed by 0 bases and J by 2 bases, leaving 10 bases between them.

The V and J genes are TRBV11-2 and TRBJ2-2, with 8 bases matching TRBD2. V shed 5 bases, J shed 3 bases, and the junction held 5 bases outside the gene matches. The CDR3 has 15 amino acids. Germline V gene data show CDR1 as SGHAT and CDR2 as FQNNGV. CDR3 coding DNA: TGTGCCAGCAGCCAAATCGGGGGGGACACCGGGGAGCTGTTTTTT. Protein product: CASSQIGGDTGELFF. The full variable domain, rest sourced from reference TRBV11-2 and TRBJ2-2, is EAGVAQSPRYKIIEKRQSVAFWCNPISGHATLYWYQQILGQGPKLLIQFQNNGVVDDSQLPKDRFSAERLKGVDSTLKIQPAKLEDSAVYLCASSQIGGDTGELFFGEGSRLTVL.

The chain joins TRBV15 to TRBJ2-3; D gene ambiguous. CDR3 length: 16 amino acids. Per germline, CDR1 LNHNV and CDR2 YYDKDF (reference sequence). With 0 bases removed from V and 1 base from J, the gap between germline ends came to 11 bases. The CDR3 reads CATSRDPAVGTDTQYF. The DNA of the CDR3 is TGTGCCACCAGCAGAGATCCTGCGGTTGGCACAGATACGCAGTATTTT.

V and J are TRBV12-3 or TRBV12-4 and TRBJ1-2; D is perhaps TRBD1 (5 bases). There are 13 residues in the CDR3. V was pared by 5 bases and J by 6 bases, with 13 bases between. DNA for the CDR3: TGTGCCAGCAGTCCCGGACACGGCGATGGCTACACCTTC. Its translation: CASSPGHGDGYTF.

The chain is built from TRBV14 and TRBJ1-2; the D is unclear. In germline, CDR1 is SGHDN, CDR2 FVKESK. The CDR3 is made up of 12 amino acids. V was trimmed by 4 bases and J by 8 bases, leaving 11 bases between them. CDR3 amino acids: CASSPRGEGYTF. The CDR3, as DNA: TGTGCCAGCAGCCCTCGTGGAGAAGGCTACACCTTC.

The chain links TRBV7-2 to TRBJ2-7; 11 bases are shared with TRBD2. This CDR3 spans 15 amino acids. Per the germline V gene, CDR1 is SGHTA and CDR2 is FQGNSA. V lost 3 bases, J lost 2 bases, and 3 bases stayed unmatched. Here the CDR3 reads CASSLVAGGPYEQYV. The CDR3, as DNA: TGTGCCAGCAGCTTGGTAGCGGGAGGGCCCTACGAGCAGTACGTC.

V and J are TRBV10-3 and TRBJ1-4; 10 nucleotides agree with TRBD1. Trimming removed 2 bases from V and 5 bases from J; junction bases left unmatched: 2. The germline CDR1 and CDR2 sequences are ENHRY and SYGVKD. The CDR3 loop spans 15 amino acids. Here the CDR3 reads CAISEPGQGNEKLFF. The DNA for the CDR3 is TGTGCCATCAGTGAGCCGGGACAGGGGAATGAAAAACTGTTTTTT.

CDR3 protein: CASSTSLQVRVNELFF. CDR3 bases: TGTGCCAGCAGTACTTCCCTACAGGTCCGTGTGAACGAACTGTTTTTT. The chain is built from TRBV6-6 and TRBJ1-4; D is perhaps TRBD1 (5 bases). Germline V gene data show CDR1 as MNHNY and CDR2 as SVGAGI (reference sequence). V lost 5 bases and J lost 12, with 25 bases in between. CDR3 length equals 16 residues.

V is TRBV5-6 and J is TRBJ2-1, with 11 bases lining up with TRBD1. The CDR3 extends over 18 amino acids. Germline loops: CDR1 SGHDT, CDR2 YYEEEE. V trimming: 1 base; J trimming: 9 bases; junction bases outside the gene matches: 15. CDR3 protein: CASSLRWGTGGSLVEQFF. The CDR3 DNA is TGTGCCAGCAGCTTGAGATGGGGGACAGGGGGTTCTTTGGTTGAGCAGTTCTTC. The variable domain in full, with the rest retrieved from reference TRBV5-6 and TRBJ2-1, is DAGVTQSPTHLIKTRGQQVTLRCSPKSGHDTVSWYQQALGQGPQFIFQYYEEEERQRGNFPDRFSGHQFPNYSSELNVNALLLGDSALYLCASSLRWGTGGSLVEQFFGPGTRLTVL.